This entry lists 11 T cell receptor beta chains sequenced from one sample in a study of cytomegalovirus exposure and HLA in healthy donors. The PCR used 60 Vbeta and 13 Jbeta primers. Clones were sequenced by immunoSEQ multiplex PCR, and TCRdb holds only the in-frame ones, with some missing. The sample shows more than 130,000 clones, approximately 83% of them seen only once. The sequenced sample consisted of PBMCs. The receptor source for this set is a middle-aged man in good health and CMV-seropositive.

The chain couples TRBV18 to TRBJ2-5; no clear D gene. The J call may be incorrect, as the DNA end agrees better with TRBJ2-7. The CDR3 is 12 residues long. The germline V gene has CDR1 KGHSH and CDR2 LQKENI. CDR3 sequence reads: CASSSQRGEQYF. DNA of the CDR3: TGTGCCAGCTCTTCCCAAAGAGGCGAGCAGTACTTC.

In its sample, this clone was seen a few times. V usage is TRBV7-9 and J usage is TRBJ2-2; TRBD2 is a possible D gene (7 bases). The germline gives CDR1 SEHNR, CDR2 FQNEAQ (reference sequence). V lost 4 bases, J lost 6 bases, and 15 bases lay in between. This CDR3 region has 15 residues. The CDR3 DNA sequence: TGTGCCAGCAGCTCCCCGAGGGGGGGATCCGGGGAGCTGTTTTTT. Amino acids: CASSSPRGGSGELFF.

This chain connects TRBV5-1 to TRBJ2-5; 9 bases map to TRBD1. V lost 7 bases, J lost 5 bases, and 3 bases stayed unmatched. Per the germline V gene, CDR1 is SGHRS and CDR2 is YFSETQ. This CDR3 is 12 amino acids long. The DNA for the CDR3 is TGCGCCAGCCGGGACAGGGTTGAGACCCAGTACTTC. Protein product: CASRDRVETQYF.

The rearrangement joins TRBV6-5 to TRBJ2-6; no firm D call. Per the germline V gene, CDR1 is MNHEY and CDR2 is SVGAGI. Trimming removed 4 bases from V and 3 bases from J, with 7 bases in between. The CDR3 has 14 residues. CDR3 amino acids: CASSLSYGANVLTF. The CDR3 coding sequence is TGTGCCAGCAGTTTATCGTATGGGGCCAACGTCCTGACTTTC.

This clone was picked up a small number of times. The J gene is TRBJ2-1, the V gene TRBV11-2; the D is unclear. Trimming cost V 0 bases and J 6 bases, with 15 bases left between them. The CDR3 consists of 16 residues. Looked up from germline, CDR1 is SGHAT and CDR2 is FQNNGV. The CDR3 here is CASSLDQATSSNEQFF. CDR3 coding DNA: TGTGCCAGCAGCTTAGATCAGGCCACTTCCAGCAATGAGCAGTTCTTC.

The gene calls are TRBV5-1 and TRBJ2-1, with 7 nucleotides matching TRBD1. CDR3 size: 18 residues. Trimming removed 0 bases from V and 2 bases from J; junction bases left unmatched: 11. CDR1 is SGHRS and CDR2 is YFSETQ in the germline V gene. The CDR3 here is CASSLAKSRQGAYNEQFF. The CDR3 region has the DNA TGCGCCAGCAGCTTGGCCAAGAGTCGCCAGGGGGCCTACAATGAGCAGTTCTTC.

The chain links TRBV27 to TRBJ1-4; D gene unclear. The germline V and J ends were trimmed by 3 bases and 3 bases, with 14 bases remaining between them. The CDR3 loop spans 16 amino acids. Germline-derived CDR1 and CDR2 are MNHEY and SMNVEV (reference sequence). CDR3 loop: CASSFLSSVPNEKLFF. For the CDR3, the DNA is TGTGCCAGCAGTTTCCTGAGTTCGGTGCCTAATGAAAAACTGTTTTTT.

The DNA of the CDR3 is TGTGCCATCAGTGAGTCGGGACAAAGGGCAGATACGCAGTATTTT. The encoded protein is CAISESGQRADTQYF. The chain couples TRBV10-3 to TRBJ2-3; possible D gene TRBD1, 6 bases. V lost 0 bases to trimming and J lost 4 bases, with 11 bases between them. The V gene's germline CDR1 is ENHRY and CDR2 SYGVKD. The CDR3 totals 15 residues.

A note on this clone: One end of the junction is discordant with germline, which a read error may explain. This chain connects TRBV5-1 to TRBJ2-3; 11 nucleotides match TRBD2. This CDR3 spans 12 amino acids. Germline loops: CDR1 SGHRS, CDR2 YFSETQ. CDR3 loop: CASSTTGLAGIF. The CDR3 nucleotides are TGCGCCAGCAGCACCACCGGACTAGCGGGTATTTTT.

The genes are TRBV9 and TRBJ1-4; 8 nucleotides align to TRBD1. The CDR3 runs to 18 residues. The V gene's germline CDR1 is SGDLS and CDR2 YYNGEE. V lost 3 bases and J lost 2; bases outside the gene matches: 12. CDR3 DNA sequence: TGTGCCAGCAGCGCCACCCCAGGGGGCTCTTGGACTAATGAAAAACTGTTTTTT. Translated, it gives CASSATPGGSWTNEKLFF.

This clone was seen only once. V is TRBV29-1 and J is TRBJ2-1, with D unclear. Germline assignment: CDR1 SQVTM and CDR2 ANQGSEA. The CDR3 loop spans 12 amino acids. V was trimmed by 3 bases and J by 4 bases, leaving 7 bases between them. CDR3 bases: TGCAGCGTTGATATCGGTTACAATGAGCAGTTCTTC. Its protein product is CSVDIGYNEQFF.